This T cell receptor beta chain was captured by sequencing in a study of identical twins. Study results and caveats: Those out-of-frame alpha sequences shared by twins showed an excess of low generation probability. The study based its conclusions on cross-sectional statistical analysis and did not follow the same donors.

About this clonotype: No antigen is known for it.

TCRdb re-called the 5' RACE reads with MiXCR, one entry per CDR3 protein. The sample lists roughly 1,500,000 distinct CDR3 sequences; around 33% were seen once. Trimming shortened V by 4 bases and J by 2 bases, and 8 bases separated the two germline ends. This CDR3 is 13 amino acids long. Per the germline V gene, CDR1 is SGHTA and CDR2 is FQGNSA. The sample consisted of cord blood. The chain uses TRBV7-2 and TRBJ1-1; D remains ambiguous. The source of this sequence is a newborn girl in good health. The chain's CDR3 is CASSYNRNTEAFF. The DNA of the CDR3 is TGTGCCAGCAGCTATAACAGAAACACTGAAGCTTTCTTT. Combining the CDR3 with reference TRBV7-2 and TRBJ1-1 gives the whole variable domain GAGVSQSPSNKVTEKGKDVELRCDPISGHTALYWYRQSLGQGLEFLIYFQGNSAPDKSGLPSDRFSAERTGGSVSTLTIQRTQQEDSAVYLCASSYNRNTEAFFGQGTRLTVV.